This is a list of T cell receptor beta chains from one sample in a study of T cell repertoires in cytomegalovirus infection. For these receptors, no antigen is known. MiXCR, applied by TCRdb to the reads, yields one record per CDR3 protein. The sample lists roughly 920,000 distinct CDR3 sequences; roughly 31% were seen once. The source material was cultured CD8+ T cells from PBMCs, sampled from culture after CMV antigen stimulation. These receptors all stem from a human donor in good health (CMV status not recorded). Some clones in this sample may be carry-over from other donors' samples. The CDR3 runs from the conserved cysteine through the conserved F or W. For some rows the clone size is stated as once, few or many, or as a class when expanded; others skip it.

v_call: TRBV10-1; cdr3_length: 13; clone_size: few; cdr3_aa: CASSDTARQPQHF
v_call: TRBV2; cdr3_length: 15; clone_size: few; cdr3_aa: CASSEEVASTGELFF
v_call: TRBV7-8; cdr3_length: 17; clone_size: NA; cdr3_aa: CASSLPRGGAGTGELFF
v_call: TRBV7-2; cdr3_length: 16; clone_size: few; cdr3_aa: CASSPDRERVNTEAFF
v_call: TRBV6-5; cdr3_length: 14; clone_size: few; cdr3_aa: CASSSGTGLSPLHF
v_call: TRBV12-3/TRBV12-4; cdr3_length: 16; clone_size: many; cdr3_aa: CASSGPGQGLGETQYF
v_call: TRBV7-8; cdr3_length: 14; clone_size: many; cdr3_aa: CASSLFVVGQPQHF
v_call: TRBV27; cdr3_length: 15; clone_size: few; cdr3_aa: CASSLRPPPYNEQFF
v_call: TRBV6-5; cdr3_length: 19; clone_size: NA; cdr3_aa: CASSYSTRGTNPLNTEAFF
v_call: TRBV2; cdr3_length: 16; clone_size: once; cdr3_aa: CASSESDRAISYEQYF
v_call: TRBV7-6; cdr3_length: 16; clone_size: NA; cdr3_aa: CASSLVKVSGYNEQFF
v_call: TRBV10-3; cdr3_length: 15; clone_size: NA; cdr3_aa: CAISSPGQGAYEQYF
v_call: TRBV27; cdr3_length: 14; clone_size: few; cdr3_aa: CASKAAGAIEKLFF
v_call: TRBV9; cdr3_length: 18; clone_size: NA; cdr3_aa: CASSLMSQLAGGHETQYF
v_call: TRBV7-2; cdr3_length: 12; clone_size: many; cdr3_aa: CASSFPSYEQYF
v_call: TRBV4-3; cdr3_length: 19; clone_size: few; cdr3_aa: CASSQEISTGRVWNYGYTF
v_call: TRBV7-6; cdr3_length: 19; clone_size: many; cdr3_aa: CASSLIPLHVAGGLNEQFF
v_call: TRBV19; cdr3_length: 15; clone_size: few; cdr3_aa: CATIPDRGLGTEAFF
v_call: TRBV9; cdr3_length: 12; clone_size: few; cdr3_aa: CASSVGPDTQYF
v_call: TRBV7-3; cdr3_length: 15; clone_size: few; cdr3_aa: CASSSVGGAGETQYF
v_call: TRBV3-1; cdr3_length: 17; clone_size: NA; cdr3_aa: CASSQDLRPASTDTQYF
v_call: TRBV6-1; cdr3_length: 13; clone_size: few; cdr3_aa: CASSDWAAYEQYF
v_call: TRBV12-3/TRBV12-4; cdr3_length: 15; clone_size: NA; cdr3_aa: CASRNGLSSYNEQFF
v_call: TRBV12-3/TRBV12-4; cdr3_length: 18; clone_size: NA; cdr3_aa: CASSFQPRQDRNTGELFF
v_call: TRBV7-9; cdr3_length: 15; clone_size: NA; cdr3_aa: CASSLDSLATDTQYF
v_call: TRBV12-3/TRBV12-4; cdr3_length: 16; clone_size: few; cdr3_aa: CASSSPDLLINNEQFF
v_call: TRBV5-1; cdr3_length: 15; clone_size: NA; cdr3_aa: CASSDGTSDTDTQYF
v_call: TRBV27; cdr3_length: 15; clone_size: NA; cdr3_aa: CASSKSSAAPSPLHF
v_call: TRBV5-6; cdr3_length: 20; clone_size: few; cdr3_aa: CASRSRPGLAGFRGTDTQYF
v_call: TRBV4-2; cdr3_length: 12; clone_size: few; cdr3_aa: CASSQDLGEQYF
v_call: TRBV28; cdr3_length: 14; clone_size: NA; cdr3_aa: CASSLTPTNEKLFF
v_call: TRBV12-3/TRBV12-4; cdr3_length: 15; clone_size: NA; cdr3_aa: CASIQGPIGANVLTF